This TCR beta chain emerged from a study of T cells in Graves' hyperthyroidism and ophthalmopathy. This clonotype was picked up a small number of times. Amplified TCR beta CDR3 regions derived from RNA transcripts. Using the HTBI primer set, a first-round RT-PCR was run on the TCR CDR3. TCRdb reprocessed the multiplex PCR reads with MiXCR, giving one entry per CDR3 protein. This table has about 560,000 distinct CDR3 sequences, over 15% appearing once. The study enrolled patients aged 18 to 65 with newly diagnosed hyperthyroidism of under 2 months' duration. The germline gives CDR1 SGHNT, CDR2 YYREEE (reference sequence). V was pared by 10 bases and J by 4 bases, with 10 bases of the junction left unmatched. The CDR3 is 14 amino acids.

The sequenced material came from blood. The chain is built from TRBV5-4 and TRBJ1-1; 10 bases are a match to TRBD1. The source is a woman aged 18-30 years with Graves' hyperthyroidism. In DNA form, the CDR3 reads TGTGCCGTCAATCGCGGGACAGGGGCCACTGAAGCTTTCTTT. Its translation is CAVNRGTGATEAFF.